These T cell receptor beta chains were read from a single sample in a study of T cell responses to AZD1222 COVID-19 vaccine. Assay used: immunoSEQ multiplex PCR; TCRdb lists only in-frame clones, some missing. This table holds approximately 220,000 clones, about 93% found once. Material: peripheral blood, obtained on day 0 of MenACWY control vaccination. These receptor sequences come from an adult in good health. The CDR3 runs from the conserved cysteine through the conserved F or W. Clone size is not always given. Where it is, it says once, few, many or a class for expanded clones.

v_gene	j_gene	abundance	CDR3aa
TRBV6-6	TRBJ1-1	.	CASSGGTYTEAFF
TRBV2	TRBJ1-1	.	CASSDKGSGTEAFF
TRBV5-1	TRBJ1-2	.	CASSPTRGTLEFNYGYTF
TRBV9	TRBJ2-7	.	CASSVATGRDYEQYF
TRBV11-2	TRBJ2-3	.	CASSLGGENTQYF
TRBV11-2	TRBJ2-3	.	CASSPLDRDTDTQYF
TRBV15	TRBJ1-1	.	CATSRENRGLSTEAFF
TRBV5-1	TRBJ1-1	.	CASSAQGVGTEAFF
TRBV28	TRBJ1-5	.	CASSLQTGVFRQPQHF
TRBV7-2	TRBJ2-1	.	CASSRRAILGDRNEQFF
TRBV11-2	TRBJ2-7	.	CASSFPLSYEQYF
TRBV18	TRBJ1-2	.	CASSPEQGRRGYTF
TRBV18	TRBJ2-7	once	CASSPGQGTYEQYF
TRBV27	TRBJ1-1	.	CASSQGKTEAFF
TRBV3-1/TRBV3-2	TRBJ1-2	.	CASSPSPSSFYGYTF
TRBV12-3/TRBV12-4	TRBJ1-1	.	CASSLYRETEAFF
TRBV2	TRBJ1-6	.	CASSKDSFDSPLHF
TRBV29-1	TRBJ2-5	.	CSVREGRETQYF
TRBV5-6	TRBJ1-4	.	CASSFLSGEDEKLFF
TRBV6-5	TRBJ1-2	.	CASSYSGLSAPYGYTF
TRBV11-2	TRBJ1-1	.	CASSGKVQDVEAFF
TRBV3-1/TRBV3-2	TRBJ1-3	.	CASSQGWNTIYF
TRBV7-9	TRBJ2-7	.	CASSSRQSSYEQYF
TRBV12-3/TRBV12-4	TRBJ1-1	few	CASSLGQLEAFF
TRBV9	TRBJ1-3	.	CASSVGQVSGNTIYF
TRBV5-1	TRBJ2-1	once	CASSEPGYNEQFF
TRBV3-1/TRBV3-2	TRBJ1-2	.	CASSQPSDGNYGYTF
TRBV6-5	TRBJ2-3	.	CASSYLPGQGTDTQYF
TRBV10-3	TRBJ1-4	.	CAISEGHGEKLFF
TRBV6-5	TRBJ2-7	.	CASWTGSYEQYF
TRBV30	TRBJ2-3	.	CAWTAGGSTDTQYF
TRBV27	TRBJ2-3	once	CASSFASLSTDTQYF
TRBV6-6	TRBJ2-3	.	CASRMGPSSSTDTQYF
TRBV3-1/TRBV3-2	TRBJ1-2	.	CASSQEGRVGYGYTF
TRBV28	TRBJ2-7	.	CASSLSLGYEQYF
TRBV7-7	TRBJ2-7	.	CASSQGDPYEQYF
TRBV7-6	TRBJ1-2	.	CASSPGQGIAANYGYTF
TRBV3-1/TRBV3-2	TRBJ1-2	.	CASSGTDNYGYTF
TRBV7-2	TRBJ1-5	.	CASSLRTGRDQPQHF
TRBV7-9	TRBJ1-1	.	CASSFGLDYTEAFF
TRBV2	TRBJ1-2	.	CASSEDRSRFGYTF
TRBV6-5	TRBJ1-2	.	CASSWTAAAYGYTF
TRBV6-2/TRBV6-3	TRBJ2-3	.	CASSASIYSQYF
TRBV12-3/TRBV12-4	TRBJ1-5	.	CASSLTNQPQHF
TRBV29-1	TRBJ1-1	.	CSVTDRGVGAFF
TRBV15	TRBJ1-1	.	CATSTPQRSPEAFF
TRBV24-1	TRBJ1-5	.	CATSDRAGNQPQHF
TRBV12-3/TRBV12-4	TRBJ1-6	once	CASSFPNSPLHF
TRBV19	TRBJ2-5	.	CASKLAGGETQYF
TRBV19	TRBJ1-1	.	CASSRVGRGTEAFF
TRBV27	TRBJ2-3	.	CASSLSLATDTQYF
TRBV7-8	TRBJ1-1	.	CASSLGRLFTEAFF
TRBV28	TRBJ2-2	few	CASSAWTGATGELFF